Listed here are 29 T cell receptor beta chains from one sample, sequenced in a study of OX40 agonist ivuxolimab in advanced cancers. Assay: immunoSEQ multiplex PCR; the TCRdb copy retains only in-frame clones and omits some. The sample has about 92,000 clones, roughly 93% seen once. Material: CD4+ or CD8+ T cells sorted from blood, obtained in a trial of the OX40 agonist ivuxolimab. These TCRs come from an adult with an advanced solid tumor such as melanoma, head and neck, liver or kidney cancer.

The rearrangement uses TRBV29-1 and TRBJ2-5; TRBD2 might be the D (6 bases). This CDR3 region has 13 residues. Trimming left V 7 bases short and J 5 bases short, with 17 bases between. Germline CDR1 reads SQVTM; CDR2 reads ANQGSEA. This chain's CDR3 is CSDRLGALETQYF. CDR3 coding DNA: TGCAGCGACCGACTAGGGGCGTTGGAGACCCAGTACTTC.

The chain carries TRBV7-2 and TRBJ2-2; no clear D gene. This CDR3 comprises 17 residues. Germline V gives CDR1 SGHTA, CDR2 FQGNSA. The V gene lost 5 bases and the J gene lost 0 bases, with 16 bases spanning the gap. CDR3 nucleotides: TGTGCCAGCAGCCCCTCGCCGCCAGACACGAACACCGGGGAGCTGTTTTTT. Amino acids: CASSPSPPDTNTGELFF.

The CDR3 here is CASSHYGPQETQYF. The CDR3 nucleotides are TGTGCCAGCAGTCACTACGGCCCCCAAGAGACCCAGTACTTC. V is TRBV7-3 and J is TRBJ2-5; D uncertain. V was pared by 6 bases and J by 1 base, with 12 bases between. Germline CDR1 and CDR2: SGHTA and FQGTGA. The CDR3 runs to 14 residues. The full variable domain, in which reference TRBV7-3 and TRBJ2-5 provide the parts outside the CDR3, is GAGVSQTPSNKVTEKGKYVELRCDPISGHTALYWYRQSLGQGPEFLIYFQGTGAADDSGLPNDRFFAVRPEGSVSTLKIQRTERGDSAVYLCASSHYGPQETQYFGPGTRLLVL.

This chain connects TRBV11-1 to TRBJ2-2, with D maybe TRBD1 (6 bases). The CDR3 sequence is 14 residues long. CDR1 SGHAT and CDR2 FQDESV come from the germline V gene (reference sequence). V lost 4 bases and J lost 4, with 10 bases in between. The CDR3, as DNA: TGTGCCAGCAGCTGGGGGCCCGCCACCGGGGAGCTGTTTTTT. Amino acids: CASSWGPATGELFF.

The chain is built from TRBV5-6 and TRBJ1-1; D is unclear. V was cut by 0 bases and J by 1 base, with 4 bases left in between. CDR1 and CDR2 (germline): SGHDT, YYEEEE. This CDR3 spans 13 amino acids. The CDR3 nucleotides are TGTGCCAGCAGCTTGGGCAGGAACACTGAAGCTTTCTTT. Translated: CASSLGRNTEAFF.

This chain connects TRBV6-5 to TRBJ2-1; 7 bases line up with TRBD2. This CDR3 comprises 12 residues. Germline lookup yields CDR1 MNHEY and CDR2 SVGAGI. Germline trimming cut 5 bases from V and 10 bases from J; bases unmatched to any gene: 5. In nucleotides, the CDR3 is TGTGCCAGCAGTACCCAAGCGGGAGAGCAGTTCTTC. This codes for CASSTQAGEQFF.

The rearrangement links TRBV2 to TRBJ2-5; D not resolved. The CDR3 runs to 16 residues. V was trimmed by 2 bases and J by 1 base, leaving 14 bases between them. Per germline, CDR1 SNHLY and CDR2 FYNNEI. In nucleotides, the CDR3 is TGTGCCAGCAGTGAACTCGGCTGGGTGGCCCAAGAGACCCAGTACTTC. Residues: CASSELGWVAQETQYF.

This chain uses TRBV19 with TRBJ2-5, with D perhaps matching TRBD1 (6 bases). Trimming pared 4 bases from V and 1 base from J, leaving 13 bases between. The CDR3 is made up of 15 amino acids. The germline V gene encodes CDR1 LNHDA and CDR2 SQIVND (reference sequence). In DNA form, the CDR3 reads TGTGCCAGTAGTAGGACAGCCCTGGCCCAAGAGACCCAGTACTTC. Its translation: CASSRTALAQETQYF. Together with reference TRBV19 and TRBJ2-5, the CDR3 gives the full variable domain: DGGITQSPKYLFRKEGQNVTLSCEQNLNHDAMYWYRQDPGQGLRLIYYSQIVNDFQKGDIAEGYSVSREKKESFPLTVTSAQKNPTAFYLCASSRTALAQETQYFGPGTRLLVL.

The CDR3 DNA reads TGTGCCAGCAGCTCCCCCGGGGGGCTGAGCAATGAGCAGTTCTTC. Amino acid sequence: CASSSPGGLSNEQFF. The chain carries TRBV5-6 and TRBJ2-1; the D gene is possibly TRBD2 (7 bases). Germline V lookup: CDR1 SGHDT, CDR2 YYEEEE. This CDR3 is 15 amino acids long. V lost 3 bases, J lost 6 bases, and 16 bases lay in between.

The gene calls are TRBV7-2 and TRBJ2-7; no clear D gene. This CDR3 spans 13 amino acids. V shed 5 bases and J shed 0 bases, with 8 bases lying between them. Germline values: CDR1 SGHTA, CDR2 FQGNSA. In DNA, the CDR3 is TGTGCCAGCAGCCAGACGTACTCCTACGAGCAGTACTTC. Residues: CASSQTYSYEQYF.

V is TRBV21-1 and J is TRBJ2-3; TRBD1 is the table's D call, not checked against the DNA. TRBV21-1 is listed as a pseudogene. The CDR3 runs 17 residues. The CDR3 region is CASSTRQNLGGTDTQYF. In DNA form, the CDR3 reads TGTGCCAGCAGCACCCGACAGAATCTAGGTGGCACAGATACGCAGTATTTT.

The CDR3: CASSEVASGRETQYF. The CDR3 region has the DNA TGTGCCAGCAGTGAAGTGGCTAGCGGGAGGGAGACCCAGTACTTC. The chain is built from TRBV6-1 and TRBJ2-5; 11 positions match TRBD2. This CDR3 has 15 amino acids. V was pared by 1 base and J by 5 bases, with 3 bases of the junction left unmatched. Per germline, CDR1 MNHNS and CDR2 SASEGT.

CDR3 amino acids: CASSVERYNEQFF. CDR3 DNA: TGTGCCAGCAGTGTAGAGCGGTACAATGAGCAGTTCTTC. V gene TRBV6-1 combines with J gene TRBJ2-1; tentatively, D is TRBD2 (5 bases). Germline V gives CDR1 MNHNS, CDR2 SASEGT. The V end lost 4 bases, the J end lost 4 bases, and 8 bases lay between the germline ends. The CDR3 length is 13 residues.

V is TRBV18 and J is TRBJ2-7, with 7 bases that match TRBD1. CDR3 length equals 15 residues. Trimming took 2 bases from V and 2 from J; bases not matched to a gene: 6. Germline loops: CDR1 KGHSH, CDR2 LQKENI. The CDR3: CASSPGTGVTYEQYF. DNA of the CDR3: TGTGCCAGCTCACCAGGAACAGGGGTTACCTACGAGCAGTACTTC.

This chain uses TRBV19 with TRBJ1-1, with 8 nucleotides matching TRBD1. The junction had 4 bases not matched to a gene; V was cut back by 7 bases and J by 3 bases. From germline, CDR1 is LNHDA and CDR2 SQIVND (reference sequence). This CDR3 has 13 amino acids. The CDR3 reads CASNNRGYTEAFF. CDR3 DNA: TGTGCCAGTAATAACAGGGGGTACACTGAAGCTTTCTTT.

CDR3 sequence: CASSLQSGGGTDTQYF. The CDR3 region has the DNA TGCGCCAGCAGCTTGCAATCCGGGGGTGGCACAGATACGCAGTATTTT. J is TRBJ2-3 and V is TRBV5-1, with D possibly being TRBD2 (6 bases). CDR3 length: 16 amino acids. Trimming cost V 1 base and J 1 base, with 13 bases left between them. Looked up from germline, CDR1 is SGHRS and CDR2 is YFSETQ.

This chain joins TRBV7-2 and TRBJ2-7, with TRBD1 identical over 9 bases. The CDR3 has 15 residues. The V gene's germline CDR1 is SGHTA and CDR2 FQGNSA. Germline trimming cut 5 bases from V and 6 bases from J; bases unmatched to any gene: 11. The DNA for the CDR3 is TGTGCCAGCAGCCCCACCCCCGGGACAGGGATCGAGCAGTACTTC. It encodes CASSPTPGTGIEQYF.

CDR3 region: CASSFTGSGGYTF. As DNA, the CDR3 is TGTGCCAGCAGTTTTACCGGGTCAGGCGGCTACACCTTC. The V and J genes are TRBV27 and TRBJ1-2; unclear D gene. The V gene's germline CDR1 is MNHEY and CDR2 SMNVEV (reference sequence). There are 13 residues in the CDR3. Deletions cut 3 bases from V and 8 bases from J, with 13 bases between.

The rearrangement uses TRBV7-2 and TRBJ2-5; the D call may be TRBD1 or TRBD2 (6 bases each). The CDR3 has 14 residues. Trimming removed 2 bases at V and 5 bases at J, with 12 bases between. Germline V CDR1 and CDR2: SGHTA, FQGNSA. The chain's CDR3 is CASSLPGAGETQYF. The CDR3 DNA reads TGTGCCAGCAGCTTACCGGGGGCGGGGGAGACCCAGTACTTC.

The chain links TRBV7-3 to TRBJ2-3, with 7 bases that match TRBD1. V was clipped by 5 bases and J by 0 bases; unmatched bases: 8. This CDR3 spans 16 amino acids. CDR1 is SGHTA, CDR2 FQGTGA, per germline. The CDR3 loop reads CASSPQGFTSTDTQYF. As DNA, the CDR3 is TGTGCCAGCAGCCCACAGGGGTTTACTAGCACAGATACGCAGTATTTT.

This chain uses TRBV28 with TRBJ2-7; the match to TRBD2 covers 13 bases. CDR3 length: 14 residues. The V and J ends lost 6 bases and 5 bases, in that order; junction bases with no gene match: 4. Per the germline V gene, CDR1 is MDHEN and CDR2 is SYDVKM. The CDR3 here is CASSTGLAGDEQYF. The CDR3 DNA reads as TGTGCCAGCAGCACCGGACTAGCGGGAGACGAGCAGTACTTC.

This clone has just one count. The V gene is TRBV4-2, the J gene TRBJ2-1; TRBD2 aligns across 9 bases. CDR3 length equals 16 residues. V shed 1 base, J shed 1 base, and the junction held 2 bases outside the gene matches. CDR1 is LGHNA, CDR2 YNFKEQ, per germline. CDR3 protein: CASSQGAGGSYNEQFF. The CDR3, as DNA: TGTGCCAGCAGCCAAGGGGCGGGAGGGTCCTACAATGAGCAGTTCTTC.

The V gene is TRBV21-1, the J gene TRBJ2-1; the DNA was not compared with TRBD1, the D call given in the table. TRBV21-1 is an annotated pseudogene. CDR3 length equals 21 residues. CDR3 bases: TGTGCCAGCAGCACCGCCCTTGAGGGTTCCCGGGACATCCTTTCCTACAATGAGCAGTTCTTC. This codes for CASSTALEGSRDILSYNEQFF.

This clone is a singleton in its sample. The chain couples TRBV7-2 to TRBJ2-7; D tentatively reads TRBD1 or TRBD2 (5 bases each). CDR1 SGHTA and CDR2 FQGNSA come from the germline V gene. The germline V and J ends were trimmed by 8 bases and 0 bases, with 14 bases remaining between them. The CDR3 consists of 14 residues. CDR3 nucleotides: TGTGCCAGCCGCCGGGACCCTAGCTCCTACGAGCAGTACTTC. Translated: CASRRDPSSYEQYF.

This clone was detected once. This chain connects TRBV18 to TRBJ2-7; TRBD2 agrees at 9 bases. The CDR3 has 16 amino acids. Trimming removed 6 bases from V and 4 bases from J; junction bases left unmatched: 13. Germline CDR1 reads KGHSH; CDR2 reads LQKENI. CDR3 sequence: CASSPSRGAGGYEQYF. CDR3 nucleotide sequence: TGTGCCAGCTCCCCGAGCCGGGGAGCGGGAGGATACGAGCAGTACTTC.

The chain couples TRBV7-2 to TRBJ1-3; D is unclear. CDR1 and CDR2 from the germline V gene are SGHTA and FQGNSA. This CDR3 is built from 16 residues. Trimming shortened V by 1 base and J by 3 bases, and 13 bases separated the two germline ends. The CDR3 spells CASSLGQNLGGNTIYF. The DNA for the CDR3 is TGTGCCAGCAGCTTAGGCCAAAACCTGGGTGGAAACACCATATATTTT.

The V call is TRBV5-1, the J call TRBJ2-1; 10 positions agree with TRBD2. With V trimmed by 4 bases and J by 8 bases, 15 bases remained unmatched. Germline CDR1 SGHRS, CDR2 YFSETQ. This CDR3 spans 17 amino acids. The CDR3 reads CASSEFPVTSGQHEQFF. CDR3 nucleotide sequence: TGCGCCAGCAGCGAATTTCCCGTGACTAGCGGGCAGCATGAGCAGTTCTTC.

Here the CDR3 DNA reads TGCGCCAGCAGCTTGCGTGGCGGGAGGCCACTAGGCAGCACCGGGGAGCTGTTTTTT. It encodes CASSLRGGRPLGSTGELFF. The chain has TRBV5-1 and TRBJ2-2, with 8 positions matching TRBD2. CDR1 SGHRS and CDR2 YFSETQ come from the germline V gene. Trimming removed 1 base from V and 4 bases from J; junction bases left unmatched: 15. The CDR3 runs 19 residues.

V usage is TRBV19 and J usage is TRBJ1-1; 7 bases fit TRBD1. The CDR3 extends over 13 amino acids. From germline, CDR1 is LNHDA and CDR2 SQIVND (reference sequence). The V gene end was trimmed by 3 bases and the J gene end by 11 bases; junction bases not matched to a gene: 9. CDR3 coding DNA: TGTGCCAGTAGTATCGTCAGGGACAGCGGGGCTTTCTTT. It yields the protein CASSIVRDSGAFF.